Below, 21 T cell receptor beta chains from the same sample are listed, as sequenced in a study of cytomegalovirus exposure and HLA in healthy donors. This PCR relied on a set of 60 Vbeta primers and 13 Jbeta primers. Repertoires were generated with immunoSEQ multiplex PCR, while TCRdb's copy carries only in-frame clones and drops some. The sample shows tens of thousands of clones, more than 65% of them seen only once. Sequenced: PBMCs. These receptor sequences come from a middle-aged man in good health and CMV-seropositive.

V usage is TRBV7-6 and J usage is TRBJ2-7; TRBD2 might be the D (5 bases). CDR3 size: 15 residues. Germline CDR1 SGHVS, CDR2 FNYEAQ. Trimming removed 3 bases from V and 6 bases from J, with 18 bases in between. For the CDR3, the DNA is TGTGCCAGCAGCTTTAATCCGATGGCGGGCGGCGAGCAGTACTTC. This gives the protein CASSFNPMAGGEQYF.

The CDR3 sequence is CASSLGGGNQPQHF. CDR3 nucleotides: TGCGCCAGCAGTTTAGGAGGGGGCAATCAGCCCCAGCATTTT. V usage is TRBV5-1 and J usage is TRBJ1-5; tentatively, D is TRBD1 (5 bases). V was clipped by 5 bases and J by 2 bases, with 11 bases between them. The germline gives CDR1 SGHRS, CDR2 YFSETQ. The CDR3 has 14 residues.

The rearrangement joins TRBV6-1 to TRBJ1-6; D is unclear. V lost 6 bases to trimming and J lost 6 bases, with 15 bases between them. This CDR3 comprises 15 residues. CDR1 and CDR2 (germline): MNHNS, SASEGT. For the CDR3, the DNA is TGTGCCAGCAGGGGAGGCGGAACGACTAATTCACCCCTCCACTTT. As protein: CASRGGGTTNSPLHF.

V and J are TRBV27 and TRBJ1-6; D is possibly TRBD1 (5 bases). This CDR3 is 14 amino acids long. V lost 0 bases and J lost 7, with 7 bases in between. The germline gives CDR1 MNHEY, CDR2 SMNVEV (reference sequence). The CDR3 DNA follows: TGTGCCAGCAGTTTATCAGGGGAAAATTCACCCCTCCACTTT. Translating gives CASSLSGENSPLHF.

In DNA form, the CDR3 reads TGCGCCAGCAGCCAAGATCCGTGGGGACAGGGACCCAGTGGCTACACCTTC. Its translation: CASSQDPWGQGPSGYTF. V usage is TRBV4-1 and J usage is TRBJ1-2; TRBD1 matches 9 bases. Germline V gene lookup returns CDR1 MGHRA and CDR2 YSYEKL. The V and J ends lost 0 bases and 7 bases, in that order; junction bases with no gene match: 12. The CDR3 length is 17 residues.

This CDR3 is CASSPLTTGVLNEKLFF. The CDR3, as DNA: TGTGCCAGCAGCCCCTTGACCACCGGGGTCCTTAATGAAAAACTGTTTTTT. The J gene is TRBJ1-4, the V gene TRBV7-9; D ambiguous. From germline, CDR1 is SEHNR and CDR2 FQNEAQ (reference sequence). Deletions cut 5 bases from V and 4 bases from J, with 20 bases between. This CDR3 region has 17 residues.

The V gene is TRBV7-3, the J gene TRBJ1-6; D possibly corresponds to TRBD1 (5 bases). Per germline, CDR1 SGHTA and CDR2 FQGTGA. Trimming cost V 0 bases and J 6 bases, with 6 bases left between them. The CDR3 covers 14 residues. CDR3 sequence: CASSLTTVNSPLHF. CDR3 sequence (DNA): TGTGCCAGCAGCTTAACGACAGTTAATTCACCCCTCCACTTT.

The count of this clone is one. This rearrangement joins TRBV10-3 to TRBJ1-6; D is unresolved. The V gene's germline CDR1 is ENHRY and CDR2 SYGVKD. This CDR3 region has 13 residues. Trimming shortened V by 3 bases and J by 10 bases, and 10 bases separated the two germline ends. The CDR3 protein is CAISDINRSPLHF. CDR3 DNA: TGTGCCATCAGTGATATAAATAGATCACCCCTCCACTTT.

CDR3 nucleotide sequence: TGTGCCAGCAGTTTCGGACAGGGGGCTTGGGAGCAGTACTTC. Translated: CASSFGQGAWEQYF. The chain carries TRBV6-5 and TRBJ2-7; 11 nucleotides align to TRBD1. Germline V gives CDR1 MNHEY, CDR2 SVGAGI. The CDR3 runs to 14 residues. V gave up 4 bases and J gave up 7 bases; unmatched junction bases: 6.

The chain combines TRBV6-1 with TRBJ2-5; D is unresolved. Germline V lookup: CDR1 MNHNS, CDR2 SASEGT. The CDR3 contains 13 residues. Trimming took off 6 bases at V and 0 bases at J, with 8 bases between the two ends. CDR3 nucleotides: TGTGCCAGCAGCCGAGTGTACCAAGAGACCCAGTACTTC. It encodes CASSRVYQETQYF.

The gene calls are TRBV7-3 and TRBJ1-1; D possibly corresponds to TRBD1 (5 bases). Deletions cut 5 bases from V and 0 bases from J, with 16 bases between. This CDR3 comprises 16 residues. CDR1 SGHTA and CDR2 FQGTGA come from the germline V gene. CDR3 region: CASSPQGGHLNTEAFF. In nucleotides, the CDR3 is TGTGCCAGCAGCCCACAAGGCGGACACTTGAACACTGAAGCTTTCTTT.

This clone was seen only a few times. The chain combines TRBV7-3 with TRBJ2-5, with 10 bases lining up with TRBD2. Germline assignment: CDR1 SGHTA and CDR2 FQGTGA. Germline trimming cut 3 bases from V and 5 bases from J; bases unmatched to any gene: 9. The CDR3 length is 16 residues. The CDR3 loop is CASSFGQAGGQETQYF. The CDR3 bases are TGTGCCAGCAGCTTTGGACAAGCGGGGGGGCAGGAGACCCAGTACTTC.

This clone appeared a few times. The chain uses TRBV19 and TRBJ1-1; possibly TRBD1 for D (5 bases). CDR3 length equals 17 residues. V gave up 4 bases and J gave up 1 base, with 19 bases separating them. Germline CDR1 reads LNHDA; CDR2 reads SQIVND (reference sequence). The CDR3 region is CASSKGVSSGGNTEAFF. CDR3 bases: TGTGCCAGTAGTAAAGGTGTGTCGTCCGGGGGGAACACTGAAGCTTTCTTT.

In this sample, this clone turned up a few times. The rearrangement joins TRBV5-1 to TRBJ1-2; D is perhaps TRBD1 (6 bases). Germline assignment: CDR1 SGHRS and CDR2 YFSETQ. This CDR3 is built from 15 residues. With 0 bases removed from V and 4 bases from J, the gap between germline ends came to 13 bases. The CDR3 DNA is TGCGCCAGCAGCTTGGGGACAGAGAGGAGCTATGGCTACACCTTC. Translation gives CASSLGTERSYGYTF. Variable domain in full (rest from reference TRBV5-1 and TRBJ1-2): KAGVTQTPRYLIKTRGQQVTLSCSPISGHRSVSWYQQTPGQGLQFLFEYFSETQRNKGNFPGRFSGRQFSNSRSEMNVSTLELGDSALYLCASSLGTERSYGYTFGSGTRLTVV.

The sample holds a few counts of this clone. CDR3 in DNA: TGTGCCAGCAGTTACGACAGGGCAACTAATGAAAAACTGTTTTTT. Residues: CASSYDRATNEKLFF. V is TRBV6-6 and J is TRBJ1-4; 7 bases align to TRBD1. This CDR3 spans 15 amino acids. V was clipped by 2 bases and J by 0 bases; unmatched bases: 0. Germline V CDR1 and CDR2: MNHNY, SVGAGI (reference sequence).

This clone appeared a single time. This chain uses TRBV6-1 with TRBJ1-2, with 7 bases that match TRBD1. Germline assignment: CDR1 MNHNS and CDR2 SASEGT. The CDR3 runs 12 residues. The junction had 6 bases not matched to a gene; V was cut back by 8 bases and J by 6 bases. CDR3 coding DNA: TGTGCCAGCCGAGGGACAGATGATGGCTACACCTTC. Protein sequence: CASRGTDDGYTF.

There are a few counts of this clone. The V call is TRBV6-5, the J call TRBJ1-2; no clear D. This CDR3 is built from 14 residues. CDR1 and CDR2 from the germline V gene are MNHEY and SVGAGI. V lost 6 bases and J lost 8, with 19 bases in between. The CDR3 bases are TGTGCCAGCAGCCCCTATCCCCAGGCCGGCGGCTACACCTTC. Translating gives CASSPYPQAGGYTF.

The V gene is TRBV30, the J gene TRBJ1-5; TRBD1 aligns across 7 bases. The CDR3 consists of 15 residues. J lost 0 bases, V lost 1 base, and 3 bases had no gene match. Germline-derived CDR1 and CDR2 are GTSNPN and SVGIG (reference sequence). In DNA, the CDR3 is TGTGCCTGGAGTGCGACAGGGTTTAGCAATCAGCCCCAGCATTTT. Protein product: CAWSATGFSNQPQHF.

The chain is built from TRBV25-1 and TRBJ1-4; TRBD1 matches 7 bases. Germline CDR1 and CDR2: MGHDK and SYGVNS. The CDR3 is 13 amino acids. V gave up 8 bases and J gave up 8 bases; unmatched junction bases: 8. The CDR3 region has the DNA TGTGCCAGCGCCGGGACAGCAGGAGAAAAACTGTTTTTT. Translated: CASAGTAGEKLFF.

The chain has TRBV27 and TRBJ2-1; 7 bases line up with TRBD2. CDR3 size: 15 residues. V trimming: 3 bases; J trimming: 4 bases; junction bases outside the gene matches: 6. Germline V lookup: CDR1 MNHEY, CDR2 SMNVEV (reference sequence). The CDR3 nucleotides are TGTGCCAGCAGTTTCCGCGGGGGTAATTACAATGAGCAGTTCTTC. Its translation is CASSFRGGNYNEQFF.

This clone was found once. The chain uses TRBV9 and TRBJ1-2; perhaps TRBD1 as D (6 bases). V lost 3 bases and J lost 3, with 18 bases in between. Germline CDR1 reads SGDLS; CDR2 reads YYNGEE. There are 16 residues in the CDR3. CDR3 nucleotides: TGTGCCAGCAGCGCCGAAGGGGGAACGGAGGACTATGGCTACACCTTC. Translated: CASSAEGGTEDYGYTF.